This is a list of T cell receptor beta chains from one sample in a study of siplizumab effects on memory and regulatory T cells. Assay used: immunoSEQ multiplex PCR; TCRdb lists only in-frame clones, some missing. This table holds 100,000 or so clones, 85% to 95% found once. Material for sequencing was non-Treg CD4+ T cells sorted from blood. The receptor set was obtained from a human donor in good health. The CDR3 runs from the conserved cysteine through the conserved F or W. D genes are given only for firm matches. Size is stated for part of the rows, as once, few or many counts, or as a class when the clone is expanded.

d_gene: NA
v_gene: TRBV6-1
j_gene: TRBJ2-3
abundance: once
CDR3aa: CASSELTGWTQYF
CDR3nt: TGTGCCAGCAGTGAACTGACGGGTTGGACGCAGTATTTT

d_gene: NA
v_gene: TRBV19
j_gene: TRBJ2-2
abundance: NA
CDR3aa: CASSWGGTRVSGELFF
CDR3nt: TGTGCCAGTAGTTGGGGCGGAACTAGGGTCTCCGGGGAGCTGTTTTTT

d_gene: NA
v_gene: TRBV28
j_gene: TRBJ2-1
abundance: NA
CDR3aa: CASSLGQMANEQFF
CDR3nt: TGTGCCAGCAGTTTAGGACAGATGGCCAATGAGCAGTTCTTC

d_gene: NA
v_gene: TRBV5-1
j_gene: TRBJ2-7
abundance: NA
CDR3aa: CASSLNLGVAYEQYF
CDR3nt: TGCGCCAGCAGCCTAAACCTTGGGGTAGCCTACGAGCAGTACTTC

d_gene: NA
v_gene: TRBV9
j_gene: TRBJ2-7
abundance: NA
CDR3aa: CASSRGTFSSYEQYF
CDR3nt: TGTGCCAGCAGTCGAGGTACCTTTAGCTCCTACGAGCAGTACTTC

d_gene: TRBD2
v_gene: TRBV7-9
j_gene: TRBJ2-3
abundance: NA
CDR3aa: CASSLGSGRHTDTQYF
CDR3nt: TGTGCCAGCAGCTTAGGGAGCGGGAGGCACACAGATACGCAGTATTTT

d_gene: NA
v_gene: TRBV18
j_gene: TRBJ2-5
abundance: few
CDR3aa: CASSPGETQYF
CDR3nt: TGTGCCAGCTCACCAGGGGAGACCCAGTACTTC

d_gene: NA
v_gene: TRBV11-2
j_gene: TRBJ2-7
abundance: NA
CDR3aa: CASSHPGSGSEQYF
CDR3nt: TGTGCCAGCAGCCACCCCGGGTCGGGGAGCGAGCAGTACTTC

d_gene: NA
v_gene: TRBV30
j_gene: TRBJ2-1
abundance: NA
CDR3aa: CAWKVGYEQFF
CDR3nt: TGTGCCTGGAAGGTCGGATATGAGCAGTTCTTC

d_gene: TRBD1
v_gene: TRBV5-1
j_gene: TRBJ2-7
abundance: NA
CDR3aa: CASKPLGTAYEQYF
CDR3nt: TGCGCCAGCAAACCCCTGGGGACAGCCTACGAGCAGTACTTC

d_gene: NA
v_gene: TRBV29-1
j_gene: TRBJ1-1
abundance: once
CDR3aa: CSVERDTEAFF
CDR3nt: TGCAGCGTCGAAAGAGACACTGAAGCTTTCTTT

d_gene: TRBD1
v_gene: TRBV11-2
j_gene: TRBJ1-1
abundance: NA
CDR3aa: CASSFKDRAKMNTEAFF
CDR3nt: TGTGCCAGCAGCTTCAAGGACAGGGCGAAAATGAACACTGAAGCTTTCTTT

d_gene: TRBD2
v_gene: TRBV14
j_gene: TRBJ2-1
abundance: NA
CDR3aa: CASSQDRGLGYNEQFF
CDR3nt: TGTGCCAGCAGCCAAGATCGTGGACTAGGGTACAATGAGCAGTTCTTC

d_gene: NA
v_gene: TRBV6-1
j_gene: TRBJ1-2
abundance: NA
CDR3aa: CASSEIGGRSNYGYTF
CDR3nt: TGTGCCAGCAGTGAAATTGGGGGAAGATCCAACTATGGCTACACCTTC

d_gene: NA
v_gene: TRBV18
j_gene: TRBJ1-1
abundance: NA
CDR3aa: CASPKNTEAFF
CDR3nt: TGTGCCAGCCCTAAGAACACTGAAGCTTTCTTT

d_gene: TRBD2
v_gene: TRBV27
j_gene: TRBJ2-1
abundance: once
CDR3aa: CASKRASGSFYEQFF
CDR3nt: TGTGCCAGCAAAAGGGCTAGCGGGAGCTTCTATGAGCAGTTCTTC

d_gene: TRBD2
v_gene: TRBV9
j_gene: TRBJ2-1
abundance: few
CDR3aa: CASSPKTLAVTYNEQFF
CDR3nt: TGTGCCAGCAGCCCTAAGACTCTAGCGGTAACCTACAATGAGCAGTTCTTC

d_gene: NA
v_gene: TRBV5-1
j_gene: TRBJ1-1
abundance: NA
CDR3aa: CASSLGRGTEAFF
CDR3nt: TGCGCCAGCAGCTTGGGACGGGGCACTGAAGCTTTCTTT

d_gene: TRBD1
v_gene: TRBV28
j_gene: TRBJ2-1
abundance: once
CDR3aa: CASSIPGTGGHEQFF
CDR3nt: TGTGCCAGCAGTATTCCTGGGACAGGGGGGCATGAGCAGTTCTTC

d_gene: TRBD1
v_gene: TRBV10-2
j_gene: TRBJ1-4
abundance: NA
CDR3aa: CASSVTGGVPKGLFF
CDR3nt: TGCGCCAGCAGTGTTACAGGGGGCGTTCCAAAGGGTCTGTTTTTT

d_gene: TRBD1
v_gene: TRBV6-6
j_gene: TRBJ2-3
abundance: NA
CDR3aa: CASSGQGGTDTQYF
CDR3nt: TGTGCCAGCAGTGGACAGGGGGGCACAGATACGCAGTATTTT

d_gene: NA
v_gene: TRBV7-9
j_gene: TRBJ2-1
abundance: NA
CDR3aa: CASSLESEYYNEQFF
CDR3nt: TGTGCCAGCAGCTTAGAGAGTGAATATTACAATGAGCAGTTCTTC

d_gene: NA
v_gene: TRBV4-1
j_gene: TRBJ1-5
abundance: NA
CDR3aa: CASSQELTTLLSNQPQHF
CDR3nt: TGCGCCAGCAGCCAAGAATTAACCACCCTCCTTAGCAATCAGCCCCAGCATTTT

d_gene: NA
v_gene: TRBV27
j_gene: TRBJ1-6
abundance: NA
CDR3aa: CASSPQGLGNSPLHF
CDR3nt: TGTGCCAGCAGTCCCCAGGGATTGGGTAATTCACCCCTCCACTTT

d_gene: NA
v_gene: TRBV28
j_gene: TRBJ2-5
abundance: NA
CDR3aa: CASSNPRGRKGETQYF
CDR3nt: TGTGCCAGCAGCAATCCCCGAGGGAGAAAGGGAGAGACCCAGTACTTC

d_gene: TRBD1
v_gene: TRBV18
j_gene: TRBJ1-2
abundance: NA
CDR3aa: CASSPRTGEAWYGYTF
CDR3nt: TGTGCCAGCTCACCCCGGACAGGGGAGGCTTGGTATGGCTACACCTTC

d_gene: TRBD1
v_gene: TRBV30
j_gene: TRBJ2-5
abundance: NA
CDR3aa: CAWRERGQGETQYF
CDR3nt: TGTGCCTGGAGAGAAAGAGGACAGGGAGAGACCCAGTACTTC

d_gene: NA
v_gene: TRBV7-9
j_gene: TRBJ2-1
abundance: NA
CDR3aa: CASSLIRVDEQFF
CDR3nt: TGTGCCAGCAGCTTAATTCGGGTTGATGAGCAGTTCTTC

d_gene: TRBD1
v_gene: TRBV5-1
j_gene: TRBJ1-2
abundance: NA
CDR3aa: CASSPGQGNGYTF
CDR3nt: TGCGCCAGCAGCCCCGGACAGGGGAATGGCTACACCTTC

d_gene: NA
v_gene: TRBV15
j_gene: TRBJ2-5
abundance: once
CDR3aa: CATSRDRGSETQYF
CDR3nt: TGTGCCACCAGCAGAGATAGGGGGTCGGAGACCCAGTACTTC

d_gene: NA
v_gene: TRBV5-5
j_gene: TRBJ2-3
abundance: NA
CDR3aa: CASSLGQAIDTQYF
CDR3nt: TGTGCCAGCAGCTTGGGGCAGGCAATTGATACGCAGTATTTT

d_gene: NA
v_gene: TRBV5-1
j_gene: TRBJ1-4
abundance: NA
CDR3aa: CASSLVGQSNEKLFF
CDR3nt: TGCGCCAGCAGCTTGGTTGGACAGTCAAATGAAAAACTGTTTTTT

d_gene: NA
v_gene: TRBV5-1
j_gene: TRBJ1-4
abundance: NA
CDR3aa: CASSLTTVELNEKLFF
CDR3nt: TGCGCCAGCAGCTTGACCACCGTAGAGCTTAATGAAAAACTGTTTTTT

d_gene: NA
v_gene: TRBV6-1
j_gene: TRBJ2-5
abundance: NA
CDR3aa: CASTWSETQYF
CDR3nt: TGTGCCAGCACCTGGAGTGAGACCCAGTACTTC

d_gene: TRBD2
v_gene: TRBV13
j_gene: TRBJ2-2
abundance: NA
CDR3aa: CASSLRLAGPNTGELFF
CDR3nt: TGTGCCAGCAGCTTACGGCTAGCGGGACCGAACACCGGGGAGCTGTTTTTT

d_gene: NA
v_gene: TRBV30
j_gene: TRBJ1-5
abundance: once
CDR3aa: CAWRGNSNQPQHF
CDR3nt: TGTGCCTGGAGGGGAAATAGCAATCAGCCCCAGCATTTT

d_gene: TRBD1
v_gene: TRBV25-1
j_gene: TRBJ2-3
abundance: NA
CDR3aa: CASRTGVDTDTQYF
CDR3nt: TGTGCCAGCAGAACAGGGGTCGATACAGATACGCAGTATTTT

d_gene: NA
v_gene: TRBV9
j_gene: TRBJ2-7
abundance: NA
CDR3aa: CASSVAADSYEQYF
CDR3nt: TGTGCCAGCAGCGTAGCGGCGGACTCATACGAGCAGTACTTC

d_gene: TRBD2
v_gene: TRBV14
j_gene: TRBJ2-5
abundance: NA
CDR3aa: CASNSGTRAGTQYF
CDR3nt: TGTGCCAGCAACTCGGGGACTAGAGCGGGGACCCAGTACTTC

d_gene: NA
v_gene: TRBV14
j_gene: TRBJ2-2
abundance: NA
CDR3aa: CASSQVRRQSTGELFF
CDR3nt: TGTGCCAGCAGCCAAGTGAGGAGACAGTCGACCGGGGAGCTGTTTTTT

d_gene: NA
v_gene: TRBV5-8
j_gene: TRBJ1-1
abundance: NA
CDR3aa: CASSLEGAFF
CDR3nt: TGTGCCAGCAGCTTGGAAGGAGCTTTCTTT

d_gene: NA
v_gene: TRBV2
j_gene: TRBJ1-4
abundance: NA
CDR3aa: CASKVGDTVEKLFF
CDR3nt: TGTGCCAGCAAAGTGGGGGACACGGTTGAAAAACTGTTTTTT

d_gene: NA
v_gene: TRBV5-1
j_gene: TRBJ2-5
abundance: NA
CDR3aa: CASSLGEGRETQYF
CDR3nt: TGCGCCAGCAGCTTGGGTGAAGGGCGAGAGACCCAGTACTTC

d_gene: TRBD1
v_gene: TRBV2
j_gene: TRBJ1-1
abundance: NA
CDR3aa: CASKRTGVGTEAFF
CDR3nt: TGTGCCAGCAAAAGGACAGGGGTGGGCACTGAAGCTTTCTTT

d_gene: NA
v_gene: TRBV7-2
j_gene: TRBJ2-7
abundance: once
CDR3aa: CASGSRTGSSYEQYF
CDR3nt: TGTGCCAGCGGCTCCAGGACGGGGAGCTCCTACGAGCAGTACTTC

d_gene: NA
v_gene: TRBV18
j_gene: TRBJ1-2
abundance: NA
CDR3aa: CASSRGNPNYGYTF
CDR3nt: TGTGCCAGCTCACGGGGCAACCCTAACTATGGCTACACCTTC

d_gene: NA
v_gene: TRBV5-1
j_gene: TRBJ2-3
abundance: NA
CDR3aa: CASSLDTNLDTQYF
CDR3nt: TGCGCCAGCAGCTTGGATACCAACCTCGATACGCAGTATTTT

d_gene: TRBD2
v_gene: TRBV6-1
j_gene: TRBJ2-5
abundance: NA
CDR3aa: CASSTPRAGVETQYF
CDR3nt: TGTGCCAGCAGTACACCGAGGGCGGGAGTTGAGACCCAGTACTTC

d_gene: NA
v_gene: TRBV7-3
j_gene: TRBJ1-6
abundance: NA
CDR3aa: CASSPARASPLHF
CDR3nt: TGTGCCAGCAGCCCCGCCCGGGCCTCACCCCTCCACTTT

d_gene: TRBD1
v_gene: TRBV7-6
j_gene: TRBJ2-7
abundance: NA
CDR3aa: CASSLRQGAGSGIYEQYF
CDR3nt: TGTGCCAGCAGCTTACGGCAGGGGGCGGGTAGCGGAATCTACGAGCAGTACTTC

d_gene: NA
v_gene: TRBV5-1
j_gene: TRBJ1-2
abundance: NA
CDR3aa: CASSYRYRSGYTF
CDR3nt: TGCGCCAGCAGCTACAGGTACCGATCCGGCTACACCTTC

d_gene: TRBD1
v_gene: TRBV7-3
j_gene: TRBJ2-1
abundance: NA
CDR3aa: CASSLVPGQGFDEQFF
CDR3nt: TGTGCCAGCAGCTTAGTACCGGGACAGGGCTTCGATGAGCAGTTCTTC

d_gene: TRBD1
v_gene: TRBV4-1
j_gene: TRBJ2-4
abundance: NA
CDR3aa: CASSQGTGMSFSKNIQYF
CDR3nt: TGCGCCAGCAGCCAAGGGACAGGGATGAGTTTTTCCAAAAACATTCAGTACTTC